Sequencing of this T cell receptor (beta chain) was carried out in a study of blood T cell repertoires in COVID-19. Using immunoSEQ multiplex PCR, the repertoire was profiled, and TCRdb retains in-frame clones only, with some absent. This sample has approximately 210,000 clones; about 90% occur once, and the top ten carry around 1.5%. The receptor comes from a man between 18 and 29 years old with active or convalescent COVID-19. Sequenced sample: peripheral blood.

This CDR3 reads CASSTGGHEQYF. In DNA form, the CDR3 reads TGTGCCAGTAGCACAGGGGGCCACGAGCAGTACTTC. V gene TRBV19 combines with J gene TRBJ2-7, with 9 bases matching TRBD1. V dropped 6 bases and J dropped 5; count of bases not matched to a gene: 2. The CDR3 extends over 12 amino acids. Germline V lookup: CDR1 LNHDA, CDR2 SQIVND (reference sequence). Combining the CDR3 with reference TRBV19 and TRBJ2-7 gives the whole variable domain DGGITQSPKYLFRKEGQNVTLSCEQNLNHDAMYWYRQDPGQGLRLIYYSQIVNDFQKGDIAEGYSVSREKKESFPLTVTSAQKNPTAFYLCASSTGGHEQYFGPGTRLTVT.